This TCR beta chain is drawn from a study of T cell repertoires in cytomegalovirus infection. Study background: Indications of both CMV infection and matching HLA type were provided by public TCR beta signatures.

The CDR3 has 16 amino acids. CDR1 and CDR2 from the germline V gene are LGHNT and FRNRAP. Trimming shortened V by 1 base and J by 0 bases, and 12 bases separated the two germline ends. Concerning this clonotype itself: Its antigen is as yet unknown.

Overall study findings and caveats: Individuals carrying CMV plus the relevant HLA were identified by cumulative frequency of public TCR beta families. The response measured ex vivo was dominated by TCR beta clonotypes (HLA-C-restricted and CMV-specific).

TCRdb redid the calling of the reads with MiXCR, one entry per CDR3 protein. The sample includes 300,000 to 400,000 distinct CDR3 sequences, over 7.5% of them seen just once. This chain uses TRBV12-5 with TRBJ1-2; D might be TRBD1 (5 bases). Sample: PBMCs. This sequence originates from a human donor in good health (CMV status not recorded). Some clones in this sample may be carry-over from other donors' samples. The CDR3 DNA sequence: TGTGCTAGTGGTTTGGCCCCCTGGGGGTCTAACTATGGCTACACCTTC. This encodes CASGLAPWGSNYGYTF.